These 19 T cell receptor beta chains were all obtained from the same sample, sequenced in a study of T-cell reconstitution after alpha-beta-depleted transplantation in children. During its preparation, the TCRbeta library received unique molecular identifiers. In TCRdb, the PCR reads were re-called with MiXCR into one record per CDR3 protein. The sample lists 400,000 to 500,000 distinct CDR3 sequences; approximately 11% were seen once. Sequencing was performed on PBMCs from the stem cell graft donor, taken from the stem cell graft. The receptors come from a human donor who donated a stem cell graft to a child with acute myeloid leukemia.

Only a few counts were recorded for this clonotype. V gene TRBV7-8 combines with J gene TRBJ1-5; possibly TRBD1 for D (6 bases). The CDR3 has 14 amino acids. The V gene's germline CDR1 is SGHVS and CDR2 FQNEAQ. V shed 4 bases and J shed 7 bases, with 14 bases lying between them. As DNA, the CDR3 is TGTGCCAGCAGCTCGGGGGGCGTGGGACAGCCCCAGCATTTT. Translated, it gives CASSSGGVGQPQHF. Combining the CDR3 with reference TRBV7-8 and TRBJ1-5 gives the whole variable domain GAGVSQSPRYKVAKRGQDVALRCDPISGHVSLFWYQQALGQGPEFLTYFQNEAQLDKSGLPSDRFFAERPEGSVSTLKIQRTQQEDSAVYLCASSSGGVGQPQHFGDGTRLSIL.

The genes are TRBV15 and TRBJ2-7, with 12 bases identical to TRBD2. The germline V gene encodes CDR1 LNHNV and CDR2 YYDKDF (reference sequence). With 5 bases clipped from V and 3 bases from J, the junction kept 5 bases outside the gene matches. The CDR3 is 15 residues long. The CDR3 nucleotides are TGTGCCACCAGCCGCGGACTAGCGGGAAACTACGAGCAGTACTTC. Protein product: CATSRGLAGNYEQYF.

The rearrangement joins TRBV6-1 to TRBJ1-3, with TRBD1 matching 8 bases. Germline CDR1 is MNHNS and CDR2 is SASEGT. Trimming took 6 bases from V and 0 from J; bases not matched to a gene: 7. The length of the CDR3 is 16 residues. In DNA form, the CDR3 reads TGTGCCAGCAGCGGACAGGGTACGGGCTCTGGAAACACCATATATTTT. Translated: CASSGQGTGSGNTIYF.

This clonotype was found many times. This chain uses TRBV5-6 with TRBJ2-5, with D perhaps matching TRBD1 (6 bases). There are 14 residues in the CDR3. Between the trimmed V and J ends, which lost 0 bases and 5 bases, there was a span of 11 bases. From germline, CDR1 is SGHDT and CDR2 YYEEEE. CDR3 residues: CASSLVGGGETQYF. The CDR3 nucleotides are TGTGCCAGCAGCTTGGTTGGGGGCGGCGAGACCCAGTACTTC.

The V and J genes are TRBV5-1 and TRBJ2-5, with 7 bases matching TRBD1. Germline loops: CDR1 SGHRS, CDR2 YFSETQ. The length of the CDR3 is 14 residues. V was pared by 4 bases and J by 3 bases, with 6 bases of the junction left unmatched. DNA for the CDR3: TGCGCCAGCAGCGAACTAACAGGGGAAGAGACCCAGTACTTC. Encoded protein: CASSELTGEETQYF.

Many counts were recorded for this clonotype. The chain combines TRBV12-3 or TRBV12-4 with TRBJ1-5, with 8 bases aligning to TRBD1. V dropped 1 base and J dropped 10; count of bases not matched to a gene: 6. CDR3 length: 14 residues. The DNA of the CDR3 is TGTGCCAGCAGTTTAGGCCAGGGGGCTCTTCCCCAGCATTTT. It encodes CASSLGQGALPQHF.

There are a few counts of this clonotype. CDR3 bases: TGCGCCAGTATAGCGGGATTGGGCGCTGAGCAGTTCTTC. Its translation is CASIAGLGAEQFF. The chain uses TRBV5-1 and TRBJ2-1; TRBD2 matches at 8 bases. Trimming removed 8 bases from V and 9 bases from J; junction bases left unmatched: 10. CDR3 length equals 13 residues. Germline CDR1 and CDR2: SGHRS and YFSETQ.

The chain couples TRBV6-1 to TRBJ1-5; a weak D match, TRBD1 (5 bases). The germline V and J ends were trimmed by 5 bases and 0 bases, with 11 bases remaining between them. CDR3 length: 15 residues. The germline V gene encodes CDR1 MNHNS and CDR2 SASEGT. CDR3 region: CASSRHRSSNQPQHF. CDR3 DNA: TGTGCCAGCAGTCGTCACAGGAGTAGCAATCAGCCCCAGCATTTT.

This clonotype has a handful of counts. The chain has TRBV12-3 or TRBV12-4 and TRBJ1-5, with 8 bases that match TRBD1. The CDR3 has 14 residues. With V trimmed by 6 bases and J by 5 bases, 6 bases remained unmatched. This chain's CDR3 is CASRSGQGDQPQHF. CDR3 coding DNA: TGTGCCAGCAGATCCGGACAGGGAGATCAGCCCCAGCATTTT.

This clonotype was picked up a small number of times. The rearrangement uses TRBV12-3 or TRBV12-4 and TRBJ2-1; 10 bases agree with TRBD1. The CDR3 is made up of 14 amino acids. The V and J ends lost 3 bases and 8 bases, in that order; junction bases with no gene match: 4. Here the CDR3 DNA reads TGTGCCAGCAGTTTTAGACAGGGGGCCGATGAGCAGTTCTTC. Its protein is CASSFRQGADEQFF.

This clonotype has a count of ten or more. The chain couples TRBV5-5 to TRBJ2-5, with 7 bases fitting TRBD1. This CDR3 spans 17 amino acids. Looked up from germline, CDR1 is SGHKS and CDR2 is YYEKEE (reference sequence). Trimming removed 4 bases from V and 0 bases from J; junction bases left unmatched: 12. Here the CDR3 reads CASSGTESNPYQETQYF. The CDR3 DNA is TGTGCCAGCAGCGGGACAGAAAGCAACCCGTACCAAGAGACCCAGTACTTC.

V usage is TRBV12-2 and J usage is TRBJ2-7. TRBV12-2 is designated a pseudogene. This CDR3 is 11 amino acids long. The CDR3 region is CATRTRYEQYV. CDR3 nucleotide sequence: TGTGCAACTCGCACCCGCTACGAGCAGTACGTC.

This clonotype has at least ten counts. CDR3 loop: CASSLGTEVGSYTF. Here the CDR3 DNA reads TGTGCCAGCAGTTTAGGGACAGAGGTCGGCTCCTACACCTTC. The chain couples TRBV12-3 or TRBV12-4 to TRBJ1-2; perhaps TRBD1 as D (6 bases). V shed 1 base and J shed 10 bases, with 16 bases lying between them. The CDR3 runs to 14 residues.

The chain employs TRBV18 and TRBJ2-7; 10 bases match TRBD1. Looked up from germline, CDR1 is KGHSH and CDR2 is LQKENI. This CDR3 is 15 amino acids long. The V and J ends lost 1 base and 4 bases, in that order; junction bases with no gene match: 4. CDR3 coding DNA: TGTGCCAGCTCACCACTGCGACAGGGGGCATACGAGCAGTACTTC. Translated, it gives CASSPLRQGAYEQYF.

The V gene is TRBV9, the J gene TRBJ2-3, with 9 bases matching TRBD2. Germline assignment: CDR1 SGDLS and CDR2 YYNGEE. The V and J ends lost 4 bases and 2 bases, in that order; junction bases with no gene match: 8. This CDR3 is 16 amino acids long. CDR3 sequence: CASSSETSGFTDTQYF. The DNA for the CDR3 is TGTGCCAGCAGCTCCGAGACTAGCGGTTTCACAGATACGCAGTATTTT.

This clonotype appeared many times. J is TRBJ2-1 and V is TRBV7-9, with unresolved D. CDR3 length equals 16 residues. Germline CDR1 is SEHNR and CDR2 is FQNEAQ (reference sequence). The V gene lost 6 bases and the J gene lost 4 bases, with 19 bases spanning the gap. In nucleotides, the CDR3 is TGTGCCAGCAGTCTTGTACCCCTTCCATCATACAATGAGCAGTTCTTC. It codes for CASSLVPLPSYNEQFF.

This chain links TRBV12-3 or TRBV12-4 with TRBJ2-2, with TRBD1 matching over 8 bases. Trimming took 3 bases from V and 1 from J; bases not matched to a gene: 4. The CDR3 contains 16 residues. The CDR3 spells CASSFLGTGNTGELFF. The CDR3 region has the DNA TGTGCCAGCAGTTTTTTGGGGACAGGGAACACCGGGGAGCTGTTTTTT.

This clonotype was observed a few times. The CDR3 DNA follows: TGTGCCAGCAGTTCCACAGGGTGGAGCCAAGAGACCCAGTACTTC. Amino acid sequence: CASSSTGWSQETQYF. The chain uses TRBV12-3 or TRBV12-4 and TRBJ2-5, with a possible D match to TRBD1 (6 bases). The V end lost 4 bases, the J end lost 1 base, and 13 bases lay between the germline ends. The CDR3 sequence is 15 residues long.

The J gene is TRBJ1-1, the V gene TRBV5-4; the match to TRBD1 covers 7 bases. Germline CDR1 reads SGHNT; CDR2 reads YYREEE (reference sequence). Germline trimming cut 4 bases from V and 2 bases from J; bases unmatched to any gene: 8. The CDR3 extends over 15 amino acids. CDR3 sequence reads: CASSARQGGNTEAFF. The CDR3 DNA reads TGTGCCAGCAGCGCGCGACAGGGTGGAAACACTGAAGCTTTCTTT.